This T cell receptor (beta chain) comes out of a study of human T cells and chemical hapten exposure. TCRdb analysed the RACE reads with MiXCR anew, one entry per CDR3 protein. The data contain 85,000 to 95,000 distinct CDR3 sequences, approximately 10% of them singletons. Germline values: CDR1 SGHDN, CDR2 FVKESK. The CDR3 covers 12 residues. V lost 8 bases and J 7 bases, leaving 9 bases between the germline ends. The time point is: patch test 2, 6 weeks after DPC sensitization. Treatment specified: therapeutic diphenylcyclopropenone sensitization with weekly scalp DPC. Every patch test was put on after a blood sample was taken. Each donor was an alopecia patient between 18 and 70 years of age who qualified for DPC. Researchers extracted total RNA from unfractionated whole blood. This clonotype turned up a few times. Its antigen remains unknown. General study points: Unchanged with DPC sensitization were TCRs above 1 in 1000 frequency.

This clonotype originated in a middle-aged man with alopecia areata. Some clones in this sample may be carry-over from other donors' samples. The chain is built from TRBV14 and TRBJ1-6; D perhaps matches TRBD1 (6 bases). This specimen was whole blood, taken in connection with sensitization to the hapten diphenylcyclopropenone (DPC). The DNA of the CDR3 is TGTGCCAGCGGTACAGGGAATTCACCCCTCCACTTT. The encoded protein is CASGTGNSPLHF.